A single sample is the source of the 14 T cell receptor beta chains below, sequenced in a study of blood T cell repertoires in COVID-19. Some clones are missing from TCRdb's copy, which holds only in-frame ones; the method was immunoSEQ multiplex PCR. The sample lists tens of thousands of clones; 88% were seen once. The sample consisted of peripheral blood. These receptors originate from a man between 60 and 70 years old with acute or convalescent COVID-19.

This clone occurred once. The V gene is TRBV7-9, the J gene TRBJ1-6; no clear D. Trimming left V 10 bases short and J 0 bases short, with 13 bases between. CDR3 size: 15 residues. The germline CDR1 and CDR2 sequences are SEHNR and FQNEAQ (reference sequence). The CDR3 region has the DNA TGTGCCACGCGGACGGGGAGCTCCTATAATTCACCCCTCCACTTT. It specifies CATRTGSSYNSPLHF.

This clone was counted only a few times. J is TRBJ2-3 and V is TRBV7-9, with 7 bases lining up with TRBD1. In germline, CDR1 is SEHNR, CDR2 FQNEAQ (reference sequence). The CDR3 spans 17 residues. The J segment lost 1 base and the V segment lost 5 bases, leaving 12 bases of the junction unmatched. Here the CDR3 DNA reads TGTGCCAGCAGCCCAACCTTGGGGGACAGAGGCACAGATACGCAGTATTTT. Residues: CASSPTLGDRGTDTQYF.

The chain recombines TRBV5-4 with TRBJ2-7; 7 bases align to TRBD2. The CDR3 has 15 amino acids. In germline, CDR1 is SGHNT, CDR2 YYREEE (reference sequence). The V and J ends lost 4 bases and 2 bases, in that order; junction bases with no gene match: 9. CDR3 sequence (DNA): TGTGCCAGCAGCCCTCTGGGGGGAGGGACCTACGAGCAGTACTTC. Translating it yields CASSPLGGGTYEQYF.

V is TRBV7-6 and J is TRBJ2-1; perhaps TRBD2 as D (5 bases). Looked up from germline, CDR1 is SGHVS and CDR2 is FNYEAQ. Trimming removed 4 bases at V and 6 bases at J, with 10 bases between. This CDR3 comprises 13 residues. CDR3 region: CASSSWTVNEQFF. The DNA of the CDR3 is TGTGCCAGCAGCTCATGGACTGTCAATGAGCAGTTCTTC.

The rearrangement uses TRBV30 and TRBJ1-5; D possibly corresponds to TRBD1 (5 bases). V shed 5 bases and J shed 2 bases, with 16 bases lying between them. The CDR3 contains 15 residues. Germline CDR1 is GTSNPN and CDR2 is SVGIG (reference sequence). In DNA form, the CDR3 reads TGTGCCTGGGGTCGCGGAGGGGACGGCAATCAGCCCCAGCATTTT. Residues: CAWGRGGDGNQPQHF.

The chain carries TRBV5-1 and TRBJ2-1; TRBD1 might be the D (6 bases). Germline-derived CDR1 and CDR2 are SGHRS and YFSETQ. The CDR3 has 13 residues. With 4 bases removed from V and 8 bases from J, the gap between germline ends came to 13 bases. The CDR3 loop is CASSDQGNDEQFF. CDR3 bases: TGCGCCAGCAGCGATCAGGGGAATGATGAGCAGTTCTTC.

The table lists this clone with a few counts. V usage is TRBV18 and J usage is TRBJ2-2; 8 bases are shared with TRBD2. The CDR3 sequence is 14 residues long. V was clipped by 3 bases and J by 8 bases; unmatched bases: 5. CDR1 and CDR2 (germline): KGHSH, LQKENI. The CDR3 region has the DNA TGTGCCAGCTCACCGACTAGCGTGGCTGGGGAGCTGTTTTTT. Encoded protein: CASSPTSVAGELFF.

The rearrangement links TRBV11-2 to TRBJ2-1; weak D call: TRBD2 (5 bases). The V end was cut by 5 bases, the J end by 9 bases, with 20 bases between. CDR3 length equals 15 residues. Germline V gene data show CDR1 as SGHAT and CDR2 as FQNNGV. The DNA for the CDR3 is TGTGCCAGCAGCCAGCGGATGGGCCAGTCGGGTGAGCAGTTCTTC. Its protein product is CASSQRMGQSGEQFF. Full variable domain (missing parts from reference TRBV11-2 and TRBJ2-1): EAGVAQSPRYKIIEKRQSVAFWCNPISGHATLYWYQQILGQGPKLLIQFQNNGVVDDSQLPKDRFSAERLKGVDSTLKIQPAKLEDSAVYLCASSQRMGQSGEQFFGPGTRLTVL.

The chain combines TRBV29-1 with TRBJ2-1, with 10 bases fitting TRBD2. The CDR3 runs 13 residues. Germline V gene sequence: CDR1 SQVTM, CDR2 ANQGSEA. Trimming took 6 bases from V and 10 from J; bases not matched to a gene: 9. Here the CDR3 DNA reads TGCAGCGTCCGGGGACTAGCGCGAAAAGAGCAGTTCTTC. Translation: CSVRGLARKEQFF.

This chain connects TRBV2 to TRBJ1-5; 10 bases agree with TRBD1. With V trimmed by 7 bases and J by 2 bases, 2 bases remained unmatched. CDR3 length: 14 amino acids. Looked up from germline, CDR1 is SNHLY and CDR2 is FYNNEI. The CDR3 DNA reads TGTGCCAGCAAGGGGACAGGGGGCAATCAGCCCCAGCATTTT. The encoded protein is CASKGTGGNQPQHF. The complete variable domain, with remaining parts taken from reference TRBV2 and TRBJ1-5, reads EPEVTQTPSHQVTQMGQEVILRCVPISNHLYFYWYRQILGQKVEFLVSFYNNEISEKSEIFDDQFSVERPDGSNFTLKIRSTKLEDSAMYFCASKGTGGNQPQHFGDGTRLSIL.

This clone was counted once. This chain connects TRBV7-9 to TRBJ1-4; weak D call: TRBD1 (5 bases). Germline lookup yields CDR1 SEHNR and CDR2 FQNEAQ (reference sequence). There are 14 residues in the CDR3. Trimming left V 5 bases short and J 5 bases short, with 12 bases between. The CDR3 region is CASSPAGHNEKLFF. The CDR3, as DNA: TGTGCCAGCAGCCCGGCAGGGCACAATGAAAAACTGTTTTTT.

The rearrangement links TRBV6-5 to TRBJ1-5; D is unresolved. The germline gives CDR1 MNHEY, CDR2 SVGAGI. CDR3 length equals 13 residues. Trimming pared 0 bases from V and 3 bases from J, leaving 3 bases between. The CDR3 DNA reads TGTGCCAGCAGTTACTCCTTCAATCAGCCCCAGCATTTT. It encodes CASSYSFNQPQHF.

Within the sample, this clone is medium-sized. The chain recombines TRBV27 with TRBJ2-4; TRBD1 is a possible D gene (5 bases). Looked up from germline, CDR1 is MNHEY and CDR2 is SMNVEV (reference sequence). CDR3 length equals 14 residues. V was shortened by 5 bases and J by 8 bases, with 16 bases between the two germline ends. The CDR3 DNA sequence: TGTGCCAGCAGTGAAAGGTCAGGGTTGGACATTCAGTACTTC. Residues: CASSERSGLDIQYF.

J is TRBJ1-6 and V is TRBV2, with unresolved D. Germline-derived CDR1 and CDR2 are SNHLY and FYNNEI. The V and J ends lost 6 bases and 1 base respectively, with 10 bases between them. This CDR3 spans 15 amino acids. The CDR3 DNA follows: TGTGCCAGCAGCTTAGATGTTTCCTATAATTCACCCCTCCACTTT. Its protein is CASSLDVSYNSPLHF.